Listed here are 26 T cell receptor beta chains from one sample, sequenced in a study of shared clonotypes between healthy human individuals. CD45RO-negative, CCR7-positively selected cells formed the naive CD8 fraction, excluding terminally differentiated effector memory CD45RA+ cells. The repertoire was sequenced with immunoSEQ multiplex PCR; TCRdb's copy has only in-frame clones and lacks some. The sample has just over 2,000,000 clones, around 96% seen once. The material sequenced was naive CD8+ T cells sorted from blood. These receptors came from a man younger than 35 in good health.

The chain has TRBV30 and TRBJ1-5; 7 bases are a match to TRBD1. Germline trimming cut 2 bases from V and 7 bases from J; bases unmatched to any gene: 5. Germline V gene sequence: CDR1 GTSNPN, CDR2 SVGIG (reference sequence). CDR3 length: 13 residues. The CDR3 here is CAWSSTGDQPQHF. CDR3 coding DNA: TGTGCCTGGAGTTCCACAGGGGACCAGCCCCAGCATTTT.

The CDR3: CASSRLAGAYEQYF. CDR3 bases: TGTGCCAGCAGTCGACTAGCGGGGGCCTACGAGCAGTACTTC. This rearrangement joins TRBV6-4 to TRBJ2-7; 12 positions match TRBD2. The CDR3 consists of 14 residues. V was clipped by 5 bases and J by 2 bases; unmatched bases: 1. In germline, CDR1 is MRHNA, CDR2 SNTAGT.

This chain joins TRBV27 and TRBJ2-7; D is possibly TRBD1 or TRBD2 (5 bases each). Trimming removed 2 bases from V and 6 bases from J, with 17 bases in between. This CDR3 is built from 15 residues. Germline CDR1 and CDR2: MNHEY and SMNVEV (reference sequence). The CDR3 DNA is TGTGCCAGCAGTTTAGGGGGTCCGACAATGGGCGAGCAGTACTTC. This codes for CASSLGGPTMGEQYF.

The J gene is TRBJ2-3, the V gene TRBV6-5, with D unresolved. This CDR3 has 12 amino acids. The germline V and J ends were trimmed by 6 bases and 2 bases, with 6 bases remaining between them. Germline values: CDR1 MNHEY, CDR2 SVGAGI. CDR3 in DNA: TGTGCCAGCAGCCCCGCCACAGATACGCAGTATTTT. Residues: CASSPATDTQYF.

In regard to this clone: Within the sample, other DNA sequences also encode this same CDR3. The chain recombines TRBV18 with TRBJ2-7, with D possibly being TRBD1 or TRBD2 (5 bases each). Trimming pared 2 bases from V and 4 bases from J, leaving 9 bases between. The length of the CDR3 is 13 residues. The germline V gene encodes CDR1 KGHSH and CDR2 LQKENI. CDR3 region: CASSPGGNYEQYF. DNA of the CDR3: TGTGCCAGCTCACCAGGGGGTAATTACGAGCAGTACTTC.

The rearrangement joins TRBV4-3 to TRBJ1-5, with 7 bases that match TRBD1. The CDR3 totals 15 residues. Germline V lookup: CDR1 LGHNA, CDR2 YSLEER. The trim removed 3 bases at V and 3 bases at J, leaving 5 bases unmatched. CDR3 protein: CASSHQTGTNQPQHF. Here the CDR3 DNA reads TGCGCCAGCAGCCACCAGACAGGGACCAATCAGCCCCAGCATTTT.

This rearrangement joins TRBV4-1 to TRBJ2-3; tentative D call: TRBD2 (6 bases). This CDR3 spans 16 amino acids. Germline V gene lookup returns CDR1 MGHRA and CDR2 YSYEKL. Trimming stripped 1 base from V and 6 bases from J, with 17 bases between. As DNA, the CDR3 is TGCGCCAGCAGCCAAGTTAGCGGAGGGGTTTCGGATACGCAGTATTTT. As protein: CASSQVSGGVSDTQYF.

Worth noting for this clone: This CDR3 is also generated by other DNA sequences in the sample. The rearrangement uses TRBV7-2 and TRBJ2-7; TRBD2 aligns across 7 bases. Germline-derived CDR1 and CDR2 are SGHTA and FQGNSA. CDR3 length: 14 amino acids. V shed 1 base, J shed 3 bases, and the junction held 3 bases outside the gene matches. The CDR3 here is CASSLDGGGYEQYF. DNA for the CDR3: TGTGCCAGCAGCTTAGACGGCGGGGGCTACGAGCAGTACTTC.

V usage is TRBV7-9 and J usage is TRBJ2-3; 10 positions agree with TRBD1. This CDR3 is built from 17 residues. Germline loops: CDR1 SEHNR, CDR2 FQNEAQ (reference sequence). V gave up 1 base and J gave up 3 bases; unmatched junction bases: 7. CDR3 nucleotide sequence: TGTGCCAGCAGCTTAGTTGGGACAGGGGCTTTGACAGATACGCAGTATTTT. Translated, it gives CASSLVGTGALTDTQYF.

The chain recombines TRBV4-3 with TRBJ2-7, with 7 bases identical to TRBD1. From germline, CDR1 is LGHNA and CDR2 YSLEER. V was clipped by 0 bases and J by 3 bases; unmatched bases: 8. The CDR3 length is 16 residues. The CDR3 DNA is TGCGCCAGCAGCCAAGATCCGAGGACAGGCCTCTACGAGCAGTACTTC. Amino acids: CASSQDPRTGLYEQYF.

The chain employs TRBV7-9 and TRBJ2-1, with 7 bases aligning to TRBD2. V shed 7 bases, J shed 2 bases, and the junction held 5 bases outside the gene matches. This CDR3 is 14 amino acids long. Germline CDR1 is SEHNR and CDR2 is FQNEAQ (reference sequence). The CDR3 loop reads CASMGGTTYNEQFF. CDR3 nucleotide sequence: TGTGCCAGCATGGGAGGGACTACCTACAATGAGCAGTTCTTC. Looking up the rest from reference TRBV7-9 and TRBJ2-1 gives the full variable domain: DTGVSQNPRHKITKRGQNVTFRCDPISEHNRLYWYRQTLGQGPEFLTYFQNEAQLEKSRLLSDRFSAERPKGSFSTLEIQRTEQGDSAMYLCASMGGTTYNEQFFGPGTRLTVL.

The V gene is TRBV4-1, the J gene TRBJ2-5; 8 bases match TRBD2. The CDR3 totals 16 residues. Trimming at V came to 4 bases and at J to 1 base, leaving 8 bases not matched to a gene. Germline CDR1 MGHRA, CDR2 YSYEKL. CDR3 DNA sequence: TGCGCCAGCAGCCCCTGGAGCGGGGGAATCCAAGAGACCCAGTACTTC. This gives the protein CASSPWSGGIQETQYF.

CDR3 in amino acids: CAWNRMNSNQPQHF. The CDR3 nucleotides read TGTGCCTGGAACAGGATGAATAGCAATCAGCCCCAGCATTTT. The chain joins TRBV30 to TRBJ1-5; D is perhaps TRBD1 (5 bases). Per germline, CDR1 GTSNPN and CDR2 SVGIG (reference sequence). V was trimmed by 4 bases and J by 0 bases, leaving 10 bases between them. The CDR3 is 14 amino acids.

CDR3 nucleotides: TGTGCCAGTAGTATCGGGGTGTTTCAGCCCCAGCATTTT. Translating it yields CASSIGVFQPQHF. The chain couples TRBV19 to TRBJ1-5; D not certain. CDR1 and CDR2 from the germline V gene are LNHDA and SQIVND (reference sequence). Trimming removed 3 bases from V and 6 bases from J, with 9 bases in between. There are 13 residues in the CDR3.

The gene calls are TRBV19 and TRBJ2-5; D possibly matches TRBD1 or TRBD2 (6 bases each). Per the germline V gene, CDR1 is LNHDA and CDR2 is SQIVND (reference sequence). V was pared by 3 bases and J by 4 bases, with 15 bases between. The CDR3 consists of 15 residues. This chain's CDR3 is CASSIISGAPETQYF. The CDR3 nucleotides are TGTGCCAGTAGTATCATTTCGGGGGCTCCAGAGACCCAGTACTTC.

For this clone: Other DNA sequences from this sample encode an identical CDR3 as well. This chain links TRBV7-9 with TRBJ1-2; D ambiguous. Germline lookup yields CDR1 SEHNR and CDR2 FQNEAQ (reference sequence). The length of the CDR3 is 13 residues. V lost 3 bases to trimming and J lost 4 bases, with 9 bases between them. CDR3 DNA sequence: TGTGCCAGCAGCTTCGGAACAGCCTATGGCTACACCTTC. This translates into CASSFGTAYGYTF.

This chain uses TRBV11-2 with TRBJ2-7; D might be TRBD1 (5 bases). The CDR3 has 14 amino acids. Germline V gene lookup returns CDR1 SGHAT and CDR2 FQNNGV. Trimming left V 1 base short and J 3 bases short, with 10 bases between. CDR3 amino acids: CASSLGQQVYEQYF. CDR3 nucleotides: TGTGCCAGCAGCTTAGGGCAACAGGTCTACGAGCAGTACTTC.

The rearrangement uses TRBV7-9 and TRBJ2-2, with D maybe TRBD1 (5 bases). Trimming stripped 4 bases from V and 1 base from J, with 13 bases between. This CDR3 spans 16 amino acids. Germline-derived CDR1 and CDR2 are SEHNR and FQNEAQ (reference sequence). CDR3 protein: CASSSAGQGNTGELFF. CDR3 nucleotide sequence: TGTGCCAGCAGCTCCGCCGGGCAGGGGAACACCGGGGAGCTGTTTTTT.

This chain links TRBV28 with TRBJ1-4; D uncertain. Germline assignment: CDR1 MDHEN and CDR2 SYDVKM. V gave up 3 bases and J gave up 9 bases, with 8 bases separating them. CDR3 length: 12 amino acids. In DNA, the CDR3 is TGTGCCAGCAGTTTCGTGCAGAAAAAACTGTTTTTT. Translating it yields CASSFVQKKLFF.

J is TRBJ2-7 and V is TRBV28, with a weak D call TRBD1 (6 bases). Germline CDR1 reads MDHEN; CDR2 reads SYDVKM. There are 14 residues in the CDR3. V lost 5 bases and J lost 3, with 14 bases in between. CDR3 residues: CASSIWTDNYEQYF. In DNA, the CDR3 is TGTGCCAGCAGTATTTGGACAGATAACTACGAGCAGTACTTC.

The chain recombines TRBV29-1 with TRBJ2-5; TRBD1 matches 8 bases. Germline CDR1 is SQVTM and CDR2 is ANQGSEA. The length of the CDR3 is 14 residues. Trimming removed 3 bases from V and 3 bases from J; junction bases left unmatched: 6. CDR3 nucleotides: TGCAGCGTTGAGCCCAGGGGGCTTAAAGAGACCCAGTACTTC. This gives the protein CSVEPRGLKETQYF.

The rearrangement joins TRBV7-2 to TRBJ2-5; 7 bases are shared with TRBD2. The V gene end was trimmed by 1 base and the J gene end by 3 bases; junction bases not matched to a gene: 11. Germline V gives CDR1 SGHTA, CDR2 FQGNSA. The CDR3 is 17 amino acids. The CDR3, as DNA: TGTGCCAGCAGCTTAGAATACGAGGGACTACTGGAAGAGACCCAGTACTTC. It specifies CASSLEYEGLLEETQYF. The whole variable domain, remainder taken from reference TRBV7-2 and TRBJ2-5, is GAGVSQSPSNKVTEKGKDVELRCDPISGHTALYWYRQSLGQGLEFLIYFQGNSAPDKSGLPSDRFSAERTGGSVSTLTIQRTQQEDSAVYLCASSLEYEGLLEETQYFGPGTRLLVL.

The rearrangement links TRBV4-1 to TRBJ1-3; no clear D. V lost 1 base to trimming and J lost 0 bases, with 13 bases between them. The CDR3 covers 17 residues. Germline V gene data show CDR1 as MGHRA and CDR2 as YSYEKL. The CDR3: CASSQVMGGSSGNTIYF. CDR3 DNA: TGCGCCAGCAGCCAAGTTATGGGCGGTAGCTCTGGAAACACCATATATTTT.

V and J are TRBV2 and TRBJ2-3; 8 bases line up with TRBD1. The V gene end was trimmed by 8 bases and the J gene end by 6 bases; junction bases not matched to a gene: 10. The CDR3 runs to 14 residues. Per the germline V gene, CDR1 is SNHLY and CDR2 is FYNNEI. CDR3 loop: CASAPGQEGDTQYF. CDR3 nucleotide sequence: TGTGCCAGCGCCCCGGGACAGGAGGGGGATACGCAGTATTTT.

V is TRBV4-1 and J is TRBJ1-2, with 8 bases that match TRBD1. From germline, CDR1 is MGHRA and CDR2 YSYEKL. The CDR3 runs to 15 residues. Trimming cost V 0 bases and J 4 bases; bases outside gene matches: 4. CDR3 region: CASSQDRQGRYGYTF. The CDR3 DNA is TGCGCCAGCAGCCAAGACCGACAGGGGCGCTATGGCTACACCTTC.

The chain is built from TRBV27 and TRBJ1-2; 10 bases align to TRBD1. The CDR3 sequence is 15 residues long. Germline CDR1 reads MNHEY; CDR2 reads SMNVEV (reference sequence). The V gene end was trimmed by 2 bases and the J gene end by 4 bases; junction bases not matched to a gene: 4. The CDR3 is CASSLGTGELYGYTF. For the CDR3, the DNA is TGTGCCAGCAGTTTAGGGACAGGGGAACTCTATGGCTACACCTTC.